This is a list of T cell receptor beta chains from one sample in a study of STAT5B mutations in CD4+ large granular lymphocyte leukemia. The assay was immunoSEQ multiplex PCR, and TCRdb's table has in-frame clones only and misses some. The sample comprises about 32,000 clones, 78% of which are singletons, and approximately 2.5% rests with the top ten. Sequences were obtained from CD4+ T cells from blood buffy coats. Receptor source: a human donor in good health. Each CDR3 is given with its conserved first and last residue. The order of the fields is D gene, J gene, clone size, V gene, CDR3 DNA, CDR3 protein. D genes are given only for firm matches. Clone size appears in some rows only: once, few, many, or a class for an expanded clone.

>TRBD2|TRBJ2-1|.|TRBV4-2
TGTGCCAGCAGCCTTGGCGGGGGGGGCTACAATGAGCAGTTCTTC
CASSLGGGGYNEQFF
>.|TRBJ1-1|.|TRBV18
TGTGCCAGCTCACCGGGGGCAGGGGCCTTTTTGGACACTGAAGCTTTCTTT
CASSPGAGAFLDTEAFF
>TRBD1|TRBJ1-1|.|TRBV7-2
TGTGCCAGCACCTTTGCGGACAGGAGGTACACTGAAGCTTTCTTT
CASTFADRRYTEAFF
>.|TRBJ2-7|.|TRBV7-2
TGTGCCAGCAGCTCTGGACCAAGCTCCTACGAGCAGTACTTC
CASSSGPSSYEQYF
>TRBD2|TRBJ2-3|.|TRBV5-1
TGCGCCAGCAGCTTGGGACAGGGTCCTAGCGGGAGTTCTACAGATACGCAGTATTTT
CASSLGQGPSGSSTDTQYF
>.|TRBJ2-7|.|TRBV6-5
TGTGCCAGCAGTTACTCGAGGGAGTACGGCTCCTACGAGCAGTACTTC
CASSYSREYGSYEQYF
>TRBD2|TRBJ2-7|.|TRBV5-1
TGCGCCAGCAGCTCGGGAGGTCTCTCCTACGAGCAGTACTTC
CASSSGGLSYEQYF
>.|TRBJ1-4|.|TRBV11-2
TGTGCCAGCAGAGGGTACGTTTCGACTAATGAAAAACTGTTTTTT
CASRGYVSTNEKLFF
>TRBD1|TRBJ2-4|.|TRBV28
TGTGCCAGCAGTCTCCGGGACAGAGAGCTCGACATTCAGTACTTC
CASSLRDRELDIQYF
>.|TRBJ2-3|.|TRBV18
TGTGCCAGCTCACTTCAATGGAATCAACAGGGTGCAGATACGCAGTATTTT
CASSLQWNQQGADTQYF
>.|TRBJ2-7|.|TRBV30
TGTGCCTGGGGACTGGCCTACGAGCAGTACTTC
CAWGLAYEQYF
>.|TRBJ1-4|.|TRBV30
TGTGCCTGGAGTGTGGCGCCTCACAGGGCGTTGAGTGAAAAACTGTTTTTT
CAWSVAPHRALSEKLFF
>TRBD2|TRBJ2-7|.|TRBV14
TGTGCCAGCAGCAGATGGGAGGGGACCGCGGAGCAGTACTTC
CASSRWEGTAEQYF
>TRBD1|TRBJ2-1|.|TRBV29-1
TGCAGCGCCGACTCCGGGACAGTCTCCTACAATGAGCAGTTCTTC
CSADSGTVSYNEQFF
>TRBD1|TRBJ2-2|once|TRBV25-1
TGTGCCAGCAAGAGACAGGGGTCGACCGGGGAGCTGTTTTTT
CASKRQGSTGELFF
>TRBD2|TRBJ2-5|.|TRBV15
TGTGCCACCAGCCCCGGAGCGGGAGGCCAGGAGACCCAGTACTTC
CATSPGAGGQETQYF
>TRBD2|TRBJ2-1|.|TRBV29-1
TGCAGCGTTGAGATGGTCGCGGGGGGGTACAATGAGCAGTTCTTC
CSVEMVAGGYNEQFF
>.|TRBJ2-3|.|TRBV6-1
TGTGCCAGCAGTGAAGTGGGACATAGCACAGATACGCAGTATTTT
CASSEVGHSTDTQYF
>.|TRBJ2-7|few|TRBV12-5
TGTGCTAGTGGTTTGGTGCCGGGACACGAGCAGTACTTC
CASGLVPGHEQYF
>TRBD2|TRBJ2-7|.|TRBV7-8
TGTGCCAGCAGCGGTAAGGGAGGGTACGTCGACGAGCAGTACTTC
CASSGKGGYVDEQYF
>TRBD2|TRBJ2-1|.|TRBV4-1
TGCGCCAGCAGCCAACTAGCGGGAGGTGTTAACAATGAGCAGTTCTTC
CASSQLAGGVNNEQFF